This T cell receptor (beta chain) is drawn from a study of blood T cell repertoires in COVID-19. Study-wide background: Italy, Spain and the United States were the sources of the convalescent and acute COVID-19 samples. In each case, the material was cDNA or gDNA derived from T cells, B-cell-depleted T cells, or PBMCs.

V shed 4 bases, J shed 4 bases, and the junction held 8 bases outside the gene matches. Germline CDR1 and CDR2: MNHNS and SASEGT. The CDR3 consists of 17 residues. Original analysis: Amplification with reference gene primers provided the estimates of nucleated cell counts. Repertoires were generated with immunoSEQ multiplex PCR, while TCRdb's copy carries only in-frame clones and drops some. Clonal size and the V and J genes are those of that table, whereas D and trimming came from the DNA. The table lists 20,000 to 25,000 clones, approximately 81% of them singletons. Sequencing was performed on peripheral blood. The sequence came from a man between 70 and 80 years old with acute or convalescent COVID-19. The chain links TRBV6-1 to TRBJ2-7, with TRBD2 matching over 15 bases. In DNA form, the CDR3 reads TGTGCCAGCAGTGGGACTAGCGGGAGGGCCTTTCTGTACGAGCAGTACTTC. The encoded protein is CASSGTSGRAFLYEQYF.